This T cell receptor (beta chain) derives from a study of shared clonotypes between healthy human individuals. Study results and caveats: Clonotypes shared by all four donors outscored non-shared clonotypes in generation probability.

Using immunoSEQ multiplex PCR, the repertoire was profiled, and TCRdb retains in-frame clones only, with some absent. The sample lists around 2,000,000 clones; about 92% were seen once. Comments on this clone: Its antigen is not identified.

CD45RO-negative, CCR7-positively selected cells formed the naive CD8 fraction, excluding terminally differentiated effector memory CD45RA+ cells. The sequenced sample consisted of naive CD8+ T cells from PBMCs. This clonotype was sampled from a man younger than 35 in good health. Some clones in this sample may be carry-over from other donors' samples.

The CDR3 bases are TGTGCCACCAGCAGCGGACAGGGGGACTCCTACGAGCAGTACTTC. Amino acid sequence: CATSSGQGDSYEQYF. This sequence joins TRBV15 and TRBJ2-7; the match to TRBD1 covers 10 bases. This CDR3 region has 15 residues. CDR1 LNHNV and CDR2 YYDKDF come from the germline V gene (reference sequence). The junction had 2 bases not matched to a gene; V was cut back by 3 bases and J by 0 bases.